This T cell receptor beta chain came from a study of technical replicates of blood from a few donors. Germline CDR1 and CDR2: MGHRA and YSYEKL. V shed 3 bases and J shed 3 bases, with 12 bases lying between them. CDR3 length: 14 residues. Using immunoSEQ multiplex PCR, the repertoire was profiled, and TCRdb retains in-frame clones only, with some absent. The data contain about 85,000 clones, about 95% of them singletons. The sample was T cells isolated from PBMCs. The receptor was derived from a human donor in good health. This chain links TRBV4-1 with TRBJ2-7; no reliable D call. CDR3 sequence: CASSQGTVGYEQYF. The CDR3 DNA reads as TGCGCCAGCAGCCAGGGTACAGTGGGCTACGAGCAGTACTTC.